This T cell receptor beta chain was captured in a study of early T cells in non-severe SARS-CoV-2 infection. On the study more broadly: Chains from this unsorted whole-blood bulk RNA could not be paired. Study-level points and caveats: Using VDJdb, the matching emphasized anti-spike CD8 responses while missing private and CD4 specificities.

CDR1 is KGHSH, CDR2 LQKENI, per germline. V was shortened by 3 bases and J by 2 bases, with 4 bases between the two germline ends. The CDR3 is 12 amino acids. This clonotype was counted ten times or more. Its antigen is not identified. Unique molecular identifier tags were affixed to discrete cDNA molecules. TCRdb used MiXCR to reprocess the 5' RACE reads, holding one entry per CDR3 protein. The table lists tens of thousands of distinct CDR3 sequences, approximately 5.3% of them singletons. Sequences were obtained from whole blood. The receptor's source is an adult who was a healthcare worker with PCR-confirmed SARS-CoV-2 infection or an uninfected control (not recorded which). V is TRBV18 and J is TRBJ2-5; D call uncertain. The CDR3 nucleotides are TGTGCCAGCTCACCTCAACAAGAGACCCAGTACTTC. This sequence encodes CASSPQQETQYF.